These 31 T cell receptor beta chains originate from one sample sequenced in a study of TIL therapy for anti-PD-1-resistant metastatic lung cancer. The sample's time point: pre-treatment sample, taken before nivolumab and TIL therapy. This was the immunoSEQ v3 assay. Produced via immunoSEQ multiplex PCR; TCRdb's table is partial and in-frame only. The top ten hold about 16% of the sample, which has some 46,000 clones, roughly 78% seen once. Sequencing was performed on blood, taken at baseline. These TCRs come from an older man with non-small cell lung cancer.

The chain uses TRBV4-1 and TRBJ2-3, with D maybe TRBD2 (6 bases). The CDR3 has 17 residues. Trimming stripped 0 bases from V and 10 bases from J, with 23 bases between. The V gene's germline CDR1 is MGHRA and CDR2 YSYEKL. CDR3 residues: CASSQEPPGLREAAQYF. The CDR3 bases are TGCGCCAGCAGCCAAGAGCCTCCGGGACTCCGGGAAGCCGCGCAGTATTTT.

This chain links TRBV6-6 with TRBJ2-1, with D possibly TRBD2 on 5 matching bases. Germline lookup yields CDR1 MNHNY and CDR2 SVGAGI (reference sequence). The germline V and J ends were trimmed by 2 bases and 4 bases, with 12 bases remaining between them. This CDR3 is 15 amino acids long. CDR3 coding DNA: TGTGCCAGCAGTTACCCGGGGTTGGGATACAATGAGCAGTTCTTC. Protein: CASSYPGLGYNEQFF.

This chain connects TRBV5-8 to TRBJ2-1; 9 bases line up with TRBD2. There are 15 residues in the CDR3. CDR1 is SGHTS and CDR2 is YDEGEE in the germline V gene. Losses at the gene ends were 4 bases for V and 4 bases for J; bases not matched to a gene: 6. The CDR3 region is CASSLGTSSYNEQFF. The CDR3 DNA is TGTGCCAGCAGCCTGGGGACTAGCTCGTACAATGAGCAGTTCTTC.

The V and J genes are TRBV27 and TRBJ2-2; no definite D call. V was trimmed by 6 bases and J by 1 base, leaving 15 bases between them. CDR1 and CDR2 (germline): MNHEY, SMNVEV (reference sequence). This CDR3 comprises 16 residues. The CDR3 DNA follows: TGTGCCAGCAGCGACCAGAGCCTGTTGAACACCGGGGAGCTGTTTTTT. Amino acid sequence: CASSDQSLLNTGELFF.

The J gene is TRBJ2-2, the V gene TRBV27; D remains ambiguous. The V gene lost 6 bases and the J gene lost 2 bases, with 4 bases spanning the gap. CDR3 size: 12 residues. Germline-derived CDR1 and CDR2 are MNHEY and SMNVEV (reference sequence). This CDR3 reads CASSHNTGELFF. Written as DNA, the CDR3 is TGTGCCAGCAGCCATAACACCGGGGAGCTGTTTTTT.

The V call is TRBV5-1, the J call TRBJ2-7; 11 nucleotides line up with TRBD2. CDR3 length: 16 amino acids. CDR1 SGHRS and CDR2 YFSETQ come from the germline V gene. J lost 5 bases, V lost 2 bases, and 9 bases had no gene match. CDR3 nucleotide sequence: TGCGCCAGCAGCTTTGAACTAGCGGGAGATATCGACGAGCAGTACTTC. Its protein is CASSFELAGDIDEQYF.

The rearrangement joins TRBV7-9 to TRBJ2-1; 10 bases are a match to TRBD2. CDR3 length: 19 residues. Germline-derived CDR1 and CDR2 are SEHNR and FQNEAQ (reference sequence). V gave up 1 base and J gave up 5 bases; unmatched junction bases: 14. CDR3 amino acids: CASSLEFSSGRVKNNEQFF. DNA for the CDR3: TGTGCCAGCAGCTTAGAATTTTCCAGCGGGAGGGTAAAAAACAATGAGCAGTTCTTC.

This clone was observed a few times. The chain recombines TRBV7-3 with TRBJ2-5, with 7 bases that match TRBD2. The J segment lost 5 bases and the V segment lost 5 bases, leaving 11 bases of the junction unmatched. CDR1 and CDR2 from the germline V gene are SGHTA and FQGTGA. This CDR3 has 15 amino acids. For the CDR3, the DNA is TGTGCCAGCAGCCCAGAAGGGGCCGGGGGGGAGACCCAGTACTTC. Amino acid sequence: CASSPEGAGGETQYF.

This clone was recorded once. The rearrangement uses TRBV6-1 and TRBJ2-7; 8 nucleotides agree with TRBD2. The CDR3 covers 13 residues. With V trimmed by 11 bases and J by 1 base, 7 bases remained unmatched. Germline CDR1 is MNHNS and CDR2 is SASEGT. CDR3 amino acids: CAALAGISYEQYF. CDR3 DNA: TGTGCCGCATTAGCGGGGATATCCTACGAGCAGTACTTC.

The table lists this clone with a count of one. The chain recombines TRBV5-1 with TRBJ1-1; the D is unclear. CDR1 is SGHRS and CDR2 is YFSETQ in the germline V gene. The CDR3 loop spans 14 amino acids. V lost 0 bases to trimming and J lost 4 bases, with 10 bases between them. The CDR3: CASSLEAGLTEAFF. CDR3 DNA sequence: TGCGCCAGCAGCTTGGAGGCAGGACTCACTGAAGCTTTCTTT.

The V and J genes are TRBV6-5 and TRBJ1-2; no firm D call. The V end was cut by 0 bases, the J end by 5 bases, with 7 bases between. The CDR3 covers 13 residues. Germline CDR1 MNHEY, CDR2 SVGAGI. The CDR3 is CASSYSLRYGYTF. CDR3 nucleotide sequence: TGTGCCAGCAGTTACTCACTTCGGTATGGCTACACCTTC.

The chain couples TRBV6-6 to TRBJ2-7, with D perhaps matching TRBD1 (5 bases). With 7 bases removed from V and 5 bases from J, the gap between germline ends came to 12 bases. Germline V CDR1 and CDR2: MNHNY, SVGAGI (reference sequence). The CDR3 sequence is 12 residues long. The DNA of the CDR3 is TGTGCCAGCAATAGACAGTCCGACGAGCAGTACTTC. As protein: CASNRQSDEQYF.

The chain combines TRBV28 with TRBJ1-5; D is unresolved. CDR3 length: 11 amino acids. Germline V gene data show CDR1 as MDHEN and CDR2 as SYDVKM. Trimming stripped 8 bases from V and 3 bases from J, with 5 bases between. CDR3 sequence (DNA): TGTGCCAGCTTTACCAATCAGCCCCAGCATTTT. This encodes CASFTNQPQHF.

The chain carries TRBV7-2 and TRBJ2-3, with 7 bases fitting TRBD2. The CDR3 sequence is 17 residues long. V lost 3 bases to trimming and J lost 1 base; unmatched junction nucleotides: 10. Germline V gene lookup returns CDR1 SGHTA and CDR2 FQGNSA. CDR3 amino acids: CASSFRASGYGTDTQYF. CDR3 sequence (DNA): TGTGCCAGCAGCTTTAGGGCTAGCGGTTATGGCACAGATACGCAGTATTTT.

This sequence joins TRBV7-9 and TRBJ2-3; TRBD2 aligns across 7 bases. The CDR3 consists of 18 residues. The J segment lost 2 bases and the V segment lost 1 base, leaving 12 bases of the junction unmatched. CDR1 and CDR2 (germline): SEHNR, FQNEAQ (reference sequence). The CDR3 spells CASSLVKGLAEFTDTQYF. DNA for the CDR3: TGTGCCAGCAGCTTAGTTAAGGGGCTAGCGGAGTTCACAGATACGCAGTATTTT. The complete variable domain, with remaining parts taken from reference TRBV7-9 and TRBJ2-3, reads DTGVSQNPRHKITKRGQNVTFRCDPISEHNRLYWYRQTLGQGPEFLTYFQNEAQLEKSRLLSDRFSAERPKGSFSTLEIQRTEQGDSAMYLCASSLVKGLAEFTDTQYFGPGTRLTVL.

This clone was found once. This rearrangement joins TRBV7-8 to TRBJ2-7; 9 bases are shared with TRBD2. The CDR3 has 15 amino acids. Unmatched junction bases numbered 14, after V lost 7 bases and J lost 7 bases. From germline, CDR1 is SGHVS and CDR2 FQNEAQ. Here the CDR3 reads CASTRNVAGVGEQYF. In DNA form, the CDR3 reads TGTGCCAGCACCCGCAATGTAGCGGGAGTTGGGGAGCAGTACTTC.

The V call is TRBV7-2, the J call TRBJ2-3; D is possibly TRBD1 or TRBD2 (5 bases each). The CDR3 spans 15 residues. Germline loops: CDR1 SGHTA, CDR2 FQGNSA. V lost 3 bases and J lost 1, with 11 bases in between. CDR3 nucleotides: TGTGCCAGCAGCTTCCGGGACGGTGGCACAGATACGCAGTATTTT. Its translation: CASSFRDGGTDTQYF.

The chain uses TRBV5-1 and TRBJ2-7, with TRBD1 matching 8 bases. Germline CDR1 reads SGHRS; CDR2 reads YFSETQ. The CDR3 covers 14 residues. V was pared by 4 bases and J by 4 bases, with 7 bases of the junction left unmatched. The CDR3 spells CASSNWDRSYEQYF. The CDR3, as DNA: TGCGCCAGCAGCAACTGGGACAGGTCTTACGAGCAGTACTTC.

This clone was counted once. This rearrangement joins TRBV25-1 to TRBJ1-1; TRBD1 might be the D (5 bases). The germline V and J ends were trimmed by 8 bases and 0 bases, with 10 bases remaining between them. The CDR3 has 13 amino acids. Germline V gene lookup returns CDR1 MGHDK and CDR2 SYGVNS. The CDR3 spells CASQGPMNTEAFF. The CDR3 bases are TGTGCCAGCCAGGGACCGATGAACACTGAAGCTTTCTTT.

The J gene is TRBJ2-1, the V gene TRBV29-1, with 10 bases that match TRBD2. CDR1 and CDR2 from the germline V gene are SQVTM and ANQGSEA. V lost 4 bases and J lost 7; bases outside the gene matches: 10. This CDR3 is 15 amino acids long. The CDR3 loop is CSVAVSSGSLNEQFF. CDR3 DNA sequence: TGCAGCGTTGCCGTCTCTAGCGGGAGCTTGAATGAGCAGTTCTTC.

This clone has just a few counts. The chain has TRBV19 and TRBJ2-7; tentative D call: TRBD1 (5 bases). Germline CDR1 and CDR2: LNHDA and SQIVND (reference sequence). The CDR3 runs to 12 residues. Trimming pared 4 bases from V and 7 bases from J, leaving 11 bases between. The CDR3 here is CASSTSGWEQYF. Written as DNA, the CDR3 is TGTGCCAGTAGTACCTCAGGGTGGGAGCAGTACTTC.

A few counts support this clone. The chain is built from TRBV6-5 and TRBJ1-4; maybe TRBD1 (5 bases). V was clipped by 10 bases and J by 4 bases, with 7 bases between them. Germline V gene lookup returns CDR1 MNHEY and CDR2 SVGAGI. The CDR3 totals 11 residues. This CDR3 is CATQGNEKLFF. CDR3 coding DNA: TGTGCCACGCAGGGTAATGAAAAACTGTTTTTT.

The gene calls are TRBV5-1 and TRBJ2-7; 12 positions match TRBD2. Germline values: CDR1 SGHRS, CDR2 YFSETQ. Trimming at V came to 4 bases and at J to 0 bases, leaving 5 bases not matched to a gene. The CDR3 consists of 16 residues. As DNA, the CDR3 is TGCGCCAGCAGCCCAGCGACTAGCGGGAGCTCCTACGAGCAGTACTTC. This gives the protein CASSPATSGSSYEQYF. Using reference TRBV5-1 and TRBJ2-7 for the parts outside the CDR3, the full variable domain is KAGVTQTPRYLIKTRGQQVTLSCSPISGHRSVSWYQQTPGQGLQFLFEYFSETQRNKGNFPGRFSGRQFSNSRSEMNVSTLELGDSALYLCASSPATSGSSYEQYFGPGTRLTVT.

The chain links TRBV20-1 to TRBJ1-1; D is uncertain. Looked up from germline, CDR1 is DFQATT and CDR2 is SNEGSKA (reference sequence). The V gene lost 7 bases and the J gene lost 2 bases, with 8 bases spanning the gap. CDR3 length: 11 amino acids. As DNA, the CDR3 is TGCAGTGTACCCGTAAACACTGAAGCTTTCTTT. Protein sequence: CSVPVNTEAFF.

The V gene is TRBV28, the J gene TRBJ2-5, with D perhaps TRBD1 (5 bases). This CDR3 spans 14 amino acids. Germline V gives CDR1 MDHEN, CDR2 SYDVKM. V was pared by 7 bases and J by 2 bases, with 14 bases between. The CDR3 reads CASKPDITQETQYF. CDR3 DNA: TGTGCCAGCAAACCGGACATAACGCAAGAGACCCAGTACTTC. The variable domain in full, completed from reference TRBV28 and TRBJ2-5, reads DVKVTQSSRYLVKRTGEKVFLECVQDMDHENMFWYRQDPGLGLRLIYFSYDVKMKEKGDIPEGYSVSREKKERFSLILESASTNQTSMYLCASKPDITQETQYFGPGTRLLVL.

The CDR3 region is CASSQGNNALYEQYF. CDR3 DNA sequence: TGTGCCAGCAGCCAAGGTAACAATGCACTCTACGAGCAGTACTTC. The chain carries TRBV14 and TRBJ2-7; D call uncertain. Per the germline V gene, CDR1 is SGHDN and CDR2 is FVKESK. The CDR3 is made up of 15 amino acids. V shed 1 base and J shed 3 bases, with 13 bases lying between them.

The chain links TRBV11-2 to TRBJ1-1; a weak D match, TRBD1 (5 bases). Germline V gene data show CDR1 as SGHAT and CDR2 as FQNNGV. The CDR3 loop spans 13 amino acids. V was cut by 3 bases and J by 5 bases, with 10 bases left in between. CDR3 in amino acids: CASSFQGRTEAFF. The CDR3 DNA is TGTGCCAGCAGCTTTCAGGGTCGGACTGAAGCTTTCTTT.

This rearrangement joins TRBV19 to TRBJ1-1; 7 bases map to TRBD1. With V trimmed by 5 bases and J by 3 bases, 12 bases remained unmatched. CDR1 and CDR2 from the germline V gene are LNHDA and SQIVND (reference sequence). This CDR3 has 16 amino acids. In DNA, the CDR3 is TGTGCCAGTAGTCCGCGGGAGACAGGGCGGGACACTGAAGCTTTCTTT. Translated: CASSPRETGRDTEAFF.

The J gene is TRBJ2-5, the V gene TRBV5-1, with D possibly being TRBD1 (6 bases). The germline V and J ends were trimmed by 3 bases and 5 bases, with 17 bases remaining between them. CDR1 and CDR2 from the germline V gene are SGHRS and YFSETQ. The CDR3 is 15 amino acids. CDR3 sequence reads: CASSSGTRGSETQYF. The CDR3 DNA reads TGCGCCAGCAGCTCGGGGACACGTGGTTCCGAGACCCAGTACTTC.

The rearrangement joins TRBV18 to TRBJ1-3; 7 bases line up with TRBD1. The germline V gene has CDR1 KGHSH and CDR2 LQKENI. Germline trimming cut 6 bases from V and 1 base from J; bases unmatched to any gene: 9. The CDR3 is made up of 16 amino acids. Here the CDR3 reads CASSSFDRESGNTIYF. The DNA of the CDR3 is TGTGCCAGCTCTAGCTTCGACAGGGAATCTGGAAACACCATATATTTT.

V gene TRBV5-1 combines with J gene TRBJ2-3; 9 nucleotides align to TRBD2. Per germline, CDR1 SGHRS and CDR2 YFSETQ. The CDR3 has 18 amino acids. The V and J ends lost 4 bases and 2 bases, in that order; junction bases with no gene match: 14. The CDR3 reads CASSLHSTSGAFTDTQYF. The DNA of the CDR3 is TGCGCCAGCAGCCTCCACTCGACTAGCGGAGCCTTCACAGATACGCAGTATTTT. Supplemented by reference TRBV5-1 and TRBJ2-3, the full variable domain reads KAGVTQTPRYLIKTRGQQVTLSCSPISGHRSVSWYQQTPGQGLQFLFEYFSETQRNKGNFPGRFSGRQFSNSRSEMNVSTLELGDSALYLCASSLHSTSGAFTDTQYFGPGTRLTVL.